The 15 T cell receptor beta chains below all came from one sample that was sequenced in a study of OX40 agonist ivuxolimab in advanced cancers. The library was prepared using the immunoSEQ multiplex PCR assay. Entries here come from immuneACCESS through TCRdb and include only in-frame sequences with V and J called. Some clones fail to appear in such tables; in the studies checked, an unresolved V gene covers under half of the shortfall, and the cause of the remainder is unknown. The sample profile shows tens of thousands of clones; approximately 90% of them were found once. The ten biggest clones cover less than 1.1% of the sample. The sequences come from CD4+ or CD8+ T cells sorted from blood, collected in a trial of the OX40 agonist ivuxolimab. These receptors were taken from an adult with an advanced solid tumor such as melanoma, head and neck, liver or kidney cancer.

This clone was recorded only once. The chain links TRBV5-1 to TRBJ1-1, with D hard to call. V dropped 4 bases and J dropped 7 bases, with 8 bases sitting between them. CDR1 and CDR2 (germline): SGHRS, YFSETQ. The CDR3 is 11 residues long. The CDR3 sequence: CASSTIGEAFF. CDR3 nucleotide sequence: TGCGCCAGCAGCACTATAGGTGAAGCTTTCTTT.

This clone has a handful of counts. The genes are TRBV7-9 and TRBJ2-5, with 13 bases aligning to TRBD2. Germline loops: CDR1 SEHNR, CDR2 FQNEAQ (reference sequence). The CDR3 totals 17 residues. Trimming removed 7 bases from V and 3 bases from J; junction bases left unmatched: 11. The CDR3 protein is CASTSKPGTSGEETQYF. The CDR3 bases are TGTGCCAGCACCTCAAAGCCCGGGACTAGCGGGGAAGAGACCCAGTACTTC. Full variable domain (rest looked up from reference TRBV7-9 and TRBJ2-5): DTGVSQNPRHKITKRGQNVTFRCDPISEHNRLYWYRQTLGQGPEFLTYFQNEAQLEKSRLLSDRFSAERPKGSFSTLEIQRTEQGDSAMYLCASTSKPGTSGEETQYFGPGTRLLVL.

V and J are TRBV27 and TRBJ2-5; D tentatively reads TRBD1 or TRBD2 (5 bases each). Germline V CDR1 and CDR2: MNHEY, SMNVEV (reference sequence). The V end lost 6 bases, the J end lost 1 base, and 21 bases lay between the germline ends. This CDR3 is built from 17 residues. In nucleotides, the CDR3 is TGTGCCAGCAGCCGGGGCTGGGTTGGGGCCCTCCAAGAGACCCAGTACTTC. It codes for CASSRGWVGALQETQYF.

This chain connects TRBV7-2 to TRBJ2-5, with D maybe TRBD2 (5 bases). Trimming cost V 6 bases and J 1 base, with 9 bases left between them. This CDR3 has 13 residues. The germline gives CDR1 SGHTA, CDR2 FQGNSA. The CDR3 DNA is TGTGCCAGCAGAGAGAGCGGCCAAGAGACCCAGTACTTC. It is translated as CASRESGQETQYF. Together with reference TRBV7-2 and TRBJ2-5, the CDR3 gives the full variable domain: GAGVSQSPSNKVTEKGKDVELRCDPISGHTALYWYRQSLGQGLEFLIYFQGNSAPDKSGLPSDRFSAERTGGSVSTLTIQRTQQEDSAVYLCASRESGQETQYFGPGTRLLVL.

V and J are TRBV6-1 and TRBJ2-7; TRBD2 is a possible D gene (6 bases). The CDR3 contains 13 residues. CDR1 and CDR2 (germline): MNHNS, SASEGT. V was shortened by 8 bases and J by 4 bases, with 15 bases between the two germline ends. The CDR3 protein is CASGGDHSYEQYF. The CDR3 DNA sequence: TGTGCCAGCGGAGGGGACCACTCATACGAGCAGTACTTC.

The chain has TRBV19 and TRBJ1-4, with TRBD1 matching 9 bases. CDR3 size: 15 residues. The V gene end was trimmed by 5 bases and the J gene end by 8 bases; junction bases not matched to a gene: 9. Per germline, CDR1 LNHDA and CDR2 SQIVND (reference sequence). The CDR3 protein is CASSPRGQGDEKLFF. For the CDR3, the DNA is TGTGCCAGTAGTCCACGGGGACAGGGAGACGAAAAACTGTTTTTT.

The V gene is TRBV2, the J gene TRBJ2-7, with 9 bases identical to TRBD1. In germline, CDR1 is SNHLY, CDR2 FYNNEI. The length of the CDR3 is 16 residues. Trimming cost V 5 bases and J 5 bases; bases outside gene matches: 13. In DNA form, the CDR3 reads TGTGCCAGCAGTTCAGCGCTCGGACAGGGGAGCAACGAGCAGTACTTC. Translation: CASSSALGQGSNEQYF.

The gene calls are TRBV5-1 and TRBJ2-5, with D maybe TRBD2 (5 bases). Looked up from germline, CDR1 is SGHRS and CDR2 is YFSETQ. The CDR3 runs to 13 residues. Between the trimmed V and J ends, which lost 1 base and 4 bases, there was a span of 8 bases. The DNA for the CDR3 is TGCGCCAGCAGCTTGATTCGGGGAGAGACCCAGTACTTC. Amino acid sequence: CASSLIRGETQYF.

The chain uses TRBV7-2 and TRBJ2-3; possible D gene TRBD1, 5 bases. The germline gives CDR1 SGHTA, CDR2 FQGNSA. The CDR3 is 15 amino acids. Deletions cut 6 bases from V and 4 bases from J, with 17 bases between. CDR3 sequence (DNA): TGTGCCAGCAGTTATCAGGGTATAGGGGCAGATACGCAGTATTTT. Translating it yields CASSYQGIGADTQYF.

This clone was picked up a small number of times. V and J are TRBV9 and TRBJ1-1, with D possibly TRBD1 on 5 matching bases. Germline-derived CDR1 and CDR2 are SGDLS and YYNGEE. The CDR3 is made up of 14 amino acids. Trimming pared 4 bases from V and 1 base from J, leaving 11 bases between. The CDR3 DNA reads TGTGCCAGCAGCTTAAGCGGGGGGAACACTGAAGCTTTCTTT. It codes for CASSLSGGNTEAFF.

This rearrangement joins TRBV2 to TRBJ1-4; D is ambiguous. The CDR3 spans 11 residues. From germline, CDR1 is SNHLY and CDR2 FYNNEI. The germline V and J ends were trimmed by 3 bases and 8 bases, with 4 bases remaining between them. CDR3 nucleotide sequence: TGTGCCAGCAGTGATGGAGAAAAACTGTTTTTT. It translates to CASSDGEKLFF.

The chain carries TRBV4-2 and TRBJ1-2; D ambiguous. In germline, CDR1 is LGHNA, CDR2 YNFKEQ. The germline V and J ends were trimmed by 1 base and 6 bases, with 12 bases remaining between them. The CDR3 length is 14 residues. In DNA form, the CDR3 reads TGTGCCAGCAGCCAAGCACAGACGGATAATGGCTACACCTTC. This encodes CASSQAQTDNGYTF.

CDR3: CASSVGTSLYEQYF. CDR3 nucleotides: TGTGCCAGCAGTGTCGGGACTAGCTTATACGAGCAGTACTTC. This chain uses TRBV6-1 with TRBJ2-7, with 9 nucleotides matching TRBD2. This CDR3 is built from 14 residues. Germline trimming cut 4 bases from V and 4 bases from J; bases unmatched to any gene: 5. The germline V gene has CDR1 MNHNS and CDR2 SASEGT.

This clone is a singleton in its sample. The chain is built from TRBV5-6 and TRBJ2-7; D is uncertain. The CDR3 loop spans 14 amino acids. Trimming cost V 1 base and J 5 bases, with 13 bases left between them. The germline V gene has CDR1 SGHDT and CDR2 YYEEEE. The CDR3 nucleotides read TGTGCCAGCAGCTTGCGAAACGGTGCCAACGAGCAGTACTTC. Translated: CASSLRNGANEQYF.

The chain employs TRBV7-2 and TRBJ1-6; possibly TRBD1 for D (5 bases). Trimming stripped 3 bases from V and 0 bases from J, with 9 bases between. The CDR3 extends over 16 amino acids. CDR1 is SGHTA and CDR2 is FQGNSA in the germline V gene. CDR3 nucleotide sequence: TGTGCCAGCAGCTTGGACACAAACTCCTATAATTCACCCCTCCACTTT. Residues: CASSLDTNSYNSPLHF. The full variable domain, in which reference TRBV7-2 and TRBJ1-6 provide the parts outside the CDR3, is GAGVSQSPSNKVTEKGKDVELRCDPISGHTALYWYRQSLGQGLEFLIYFQGNSAPDKSGLPSDRFSAERTGGSVSTLTIQRTQQEDSAVYLCASSLDTNSYNSPLHFGNGTRLTVT.